This T cell receptor beta chain comes out of a study of Ad26.COV2.S vaccination and SARS-CoV-2 variants. Regarding the study as a whole: Responses of T cells in total may have been underestimated by the TCR breadth and depth analyses. It was vaccine recipients, not placebo recipients, who had the higher spike-specific TCR breadth.

Points on this clone: Its antigen is undetermined.

The method was immunoSEQ multiplex PCR; TCRdb's version includes in-frame clones alone and lacks a portion of them. This table holds a few hundred thousand clones, roughly 90% found once. This sample's treatment: 15 to 20 received Ad26.COV2.S at low or high dose, single or two shots; 5 received placebo; per-sample allocation not given. Sampling was performed 63 days after the first vaccine or placebo injection. Germline CDR1 SGHRS, CDR2 YFSETQ. Trimming cost V 0 bases and J 1 base, with 11 bases left between them. The CDR3 spans 16 residues. Sample: peripheral blood, taken in a trial of Ad26.COV2.S vaccine versus placebo. The chain couples TRBV5-1 to TRBJ2-1; D call uncertain. The TCR comes from a person aged 18-65 years who received the Ad26.COV2.S COVID-19 vaccine or a placebo. This CDR3 is CASSLVSSSSYNEQFF. CDR3 coding DNA: TGCGCCAGCAGCTTGGTTTCGAGTAGTTCCTACAATGAGCAGTTCTTC. Combining the CDR3 with reference TRBV5-1 and TRBJ2-1 gives the whole variable domain KAGVTQTPRYLIKTRGQQVTLSCSPISGHRSVSWYQQTPGQGLQFLFEYFSETQRNKGNFPGRFSGRQFSNSRSEMNVSTLELGDSALYLCASSLVSSSSYNEQFFGPGTRLTVL.